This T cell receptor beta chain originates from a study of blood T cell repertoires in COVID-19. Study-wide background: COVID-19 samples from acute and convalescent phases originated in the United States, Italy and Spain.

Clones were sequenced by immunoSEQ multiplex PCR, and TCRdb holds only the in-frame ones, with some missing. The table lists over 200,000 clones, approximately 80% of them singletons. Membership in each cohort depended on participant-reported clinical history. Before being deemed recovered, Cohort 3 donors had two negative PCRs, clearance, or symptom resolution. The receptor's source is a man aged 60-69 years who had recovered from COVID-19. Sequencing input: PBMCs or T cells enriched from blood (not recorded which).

The CDR3 DNA reads as TGTGCCACCAGCAGAGGTAATCGGGGGGGCACTGAAGCTTTCTTT. Translating it yields CATSRGNRGGTEAFF. The rearrangement links TRBV15 to TRBJ1-1; the D gene is possibly TRBD1 (5 bases). The CDR3 has 15 residues. The germline CDR1 and CDR2 sequences are LNHNV and YYDKDF (reference sequence). Between the trimmed V and J ends, which lost 1 base and 4 bases, there was a span of 13 bases.